The source of this T cell receptor (beta chain) is a study of blood T cell repertoires in COVID-19. Germline CDR1 is LNHDA and CDR2 is SQIVND (reference sequence). The CDR3 runs 13 residues. Trimming stripped 7 bases from V and 0 bases from J, with 7 bases between. Under the authors' procedure: Amplifying reference gene primers gave estimates of nucleated cell counts. TCRdb keeps only in-frame clones here, not all; method: immunoSEQ multiplex PCR. The D gene and trimming were derived from the DNA, and the V and J assignments and clone size from that table. This table holds approximately 260,000 clones, about 90% found once.

The chain links TRBV19 to TRBJ2-1; D unresolved. Sequenced material: PBMCs or T cells enriched from blood (not recorded which). The clonotype was recovered from a woman aged 40 to 49 with acute COVID-19. DNA of the CDR3: TGTGCCAGTATGCGGAGCTCCTACAATGAGCAGTTCTTC. Translated, it gives CASMRSSYNEQFF.